The entry that follows covers one T cell receptor (beta chain) sequence. Donors likely had unrecorded immune exposures despite being nominally healthy when sampled. The PCR ran on 60 Vbeta and 13 Jbeta primers. Per the study methods: Among the unique TCR beta chains that a later analysis counted, about 81 million in all, about 10 million were shared. Here immunoSEQ multiplex PCR was the method, and the copy in TCRdb shows in-frame clones only, minus some. The V and J calls and clone size are taken from that table; D and trimming were inferred from the DNA. The sample lists some 98,000 clones, roughly four fifths occurring once. From germline, CDR1 is LGHNA and CDR2 YSLEER. The V and J ends lost 0 bases and 3 bases respectively, with 15 bases between them. The CDR3 spans 17 residues. The data derive from a study of cytomegalovirus exposure and HLA in healthy donors.

This receptor was obtained from a human donor in good health. V gene TRBV4-3 combines with J gene TRBJ1-3; D unresolved. The sample comprised PBMCs. CDR3 bases: TGCGCCAGCAGCCAAGATTTACCGGAGGGTATTGGAAACACCATATATTTT. Translated: CASSQDLPEGIGNTIYF.